This T cell receptor (beta chain) was recorded in a study of regulatory T cells in long-lasting Graves disease. This CDR3 contains 13 residues. Germline CDR1 is SGHTA and CDR2 is FQGTGA. Assembly of TCR beta libraries relied on iRepertoire HTBI primers together with Arm-PCR of CDR3 regions. TCRdb used MiXCR to reprocess the multiplex PCR reads, holding one entry per CDR3 protein. The table lists more than 300,000 distinct CDR3 sequences, around 15% of them singletons. Documented time point: newly diagnosed GD, antithyroid drugs for less than 3 months. With RNA extracted from PBMCs as input, the TCR library was made. Graves' disease diagnosis relied on American Thyroid Association guidelines. A word on this clonotype: Mismatch with germline at one junction end may stem from a read error.

The material sequenced was peripheral blood mononuclear cells (PBMCs), taken at new diagnosis, from a patient treated with antithyroid drugs. The clonotype was recovered from a female donor with Graves disease. The V and J genes are TRBV7-3 and TRBJ2-2, with 7 nucleotides matching TRBD2. CDR3 region: CASSPGGSGELLF. CDR3 nucleotides: TGTGCCAGCAGCCCGGGGGGTTCCGGGGAGCTGCTTTTT.